The 19 T cell receptor beta chains reported below all come from one sample, sequenced in a study of lymphopenia after photon versus proton radiotherapy. Profiling relied on immunoSEQ multiplex PCR, and the TCRdb table lists in-frame clones only, not all of them. There are 55,000 to 85,000 clones in the sample; around 90% occur only once, and roughly 2.3% lies in the top ten. Sequenced material: peripheral blood, taken from a patient treated with photon-based radiotherapy. The receptors were sampled from a woman between 35 and 50 years old with cholangiocarcinoma.

The V and J genes are TRBV19 and TRBJ2-3; D possibly corresponds to TRBD2 (6 bases). Trimming removed 6 bases at V and 2 bases at J, with 15 bases between. The V gene's germline CDR1 is LNHDA and CDR2 SQIVND (reference sequence). The CDR3 extends over 15 amino acids. As DNA, the CDR3 is TGTGCCAGTAGGCGGGGCCTCGGCAACACAGATACGCAGTATTTT. This encodes CASRRGLGNTDTQYF.

V usage is TRBV6-6 and J usage is TRBJ2-7; perhaps TRBD2 as D (5 bases). V lost 5 bases to trimming and J lost 6 bases, with 8 bases between them. Germline V CDR1 and CDR2: MNHNY, SVGAGI (reference sequence). The CDR3 spans 11 residues. The CDR3 sequence: CASSTLGEQYF. The CDR3 DNA reads TGTGCCAGCAGTACACTAGGCGAGCAGTACTTC.

The rearrangement links TRBV7-9 to TRBJ2-7, with TRBD1 matching over 9 bases. CDR1 SEHNR and CDR2 FQNEAQ come from the germline V gene (reference sequence). Losses at the gene ends were 5 bases for V and 3 bases for J; bases not matched to a gene: 14. This CDR3 has 17 amino acids. The CDR3 DNA sequence: TGTGCCAGCAGCCCCAAGGGGACCGGGACAGGGTACTACGAGCAGTACTTC. It codes for CASSPKGTGTGYYEQYF. The variable domain in full, with the rest retrieved from reference TRBV7-9 and TRBJ2-7, is DTGVSQNPRHKITKRGQNVTFRCDPISEHNRLYWYRQTLGQGPEFLTYFQNEAQLEKSRLLSDRFSAERPKGSFSTLEIQRTEQGDSAMYLCASSPKGTGTGYYEQYFGPGTRLTVT.

The chain employs TRBV6-5 and TRBJ1-1; D not resolved. Between the trimmed V and J ends, which lost 4 bases and 1 base, there was a span of 10 bases. CDR3 length: 14 amino acids. CDR1 and CDR2 (germline): MNHEY, SVGAGI. The DNA of the CDR3 is TGTGCCAGCAGTTTCGAGGCCCCGAACACTGAAGCTTTCTTT. This codes for CASSFEAPNTEAFF.

The J gene is TRBJ2-1, the V gene TRBV27, with 9 bases identical to TRBD2. CDR3 length: 13 amino acids. The germline gives CDR1 MNHEY, CDR2 SMNVEV (reference sequence). The V gene end was trimmed by 6 bases and the J gene end by 8 bases; junction bases not matched to a gene: 5. This CDR3 is CASSGRGGDEQFF. The DNA of the CDR3 is TGTGCCAGCAGCGGGCGGGGGGGCGATGAGCAGTTCTTC.

The rearrangement joins TRBV19 to TRBJ1-2; the D is unclear. Trimming removed 3 bases from V and 6 bases from J, with 5 bases in between. CDR1 and CDR2 (germline): LNHDA, SQIVND (reference sequence). The CDR3 is made up of 11 amino acids. In nucleotides, the CDR3 is TGTGCCAGTAGTATTGGCGATGGCTACACCTTC. Protein product: CASSIGDGYTF.

CDR3 sequence reads: CASSFGQGNTGELFF. The CDR3 nucleotides read TGTGCCAGCAGCTTCGGACAGGGGAACACCGGGGAGCTGTTTTTT. The gene calls are TRBV5-4 and TRBJ2-2; 8 bases are a match to TRBD1. Germline values: CDR1 SGHNT, CDR2 YYREEE (reference sequence). The CDR3 sequence is 15 residues long. With V trimmed by 2 bases and J by 1 base, 1 base remained unmatched.

J is TRBJ2-2 and V is TRBV9; D is unclear. The CDR3 consists of 13 residues. Trimming took off 0 bases at V and 5 bases at J, with 5 bases between the two ends. CDR1 is SGDLS and CDR2 is YYNGEE in the germline V gene. The DNA for the CDR3 is TGTGCCAGCAGCGTAGGATTTACCGGGGAGCTGTTTTTT. Translated: CASSVGFTGELFF.

The V call is TRBV28, the J call TRBJ1-1; possible D gene TRBD1, 5 bases. V was cut by 6 bases and J by 0 bases, with 14 bases left in between. Germline lookup yields CDR1 MDHEN and CDR2 SYDVKM. The CDR3 consists of 15 residues. CDR3 bases: TGTGCCAGCAGCCCTACTAGACAGATGAACACTGAAGCTTTCTTT. Translation gives CASSPTRQMNTEAFF.

The rearrangement joins TRBV30 to TRBJ1-4, with D tentatively TRBD1 (6 bases). Germline V gene data show CDR1 as GTSNPN and CDR2 as SVGIG (reference sequence). V lost 2 bases and J 6 bases, leaving 10 bases between the germline ends. The CDR3 length is 13 residues. CDR3 nucleotide sequence: TGTGCCTGGAGTACGGGGGCAGATGAAAAACTGTTTTTT. Translation gives CAWSTGADEKLFF.

The chain combines TRBV7-2 with TRBJ1-1; D gene unclear. V lost 0 bases and J 6 bases, leaving 5 bases between the germline ends. CDR3 length: 12 residues. Looked up from germline, CDR1 is SGHTA and CDR2 is FQGNSA. The CDR3 bases are TGTGCCAGCAGCTTAGCGTTCTCTGAAGCTTTCTTT. It yields the protein CASSLAFSEAFF.

The chain employs TRBV18 and TRBJ2-1; D may match TRBD1 or TRBD2 (5 bases each). Germline-derived CDR1 and CDR2 are KGHSH and LQKENI. V lost 3 bases and J lost 2, with 14 bases in between. The CDR3 covers 16 residues. The CDR3 is CASSPRGDPPYNEQFF. The CDR3 DNA reads TGTGCCAGCTCACCGCGAGGGGACCCTCCCTACAATGAGCAGTTCTTC.

CDR3 nucleotides: TGTGCCAGCAGGGGCCGCCGGGACAGGTCCCGCGAGCAGTACTTC. This translates into CASRGRRDRSREQYF. The chain employs TRBV5-8 and TRBJ2-7; 8 bases match TRBD1. The CDR3 consists of 15 residues. The J segment lost 6 bases and the V segment lost 5 bases, leaving 13 bases of the junction unmatched. Germline V gene sequence: CDR1 SGHTS, CDR2 YDEGEE.

This chain connects TRBV7-9 to TRBJ1-2; D may be TRBD1 (6 bases). This CDR3 spans 17 amino acids. Trimming shortened V by 2 bases and J by 2 bases, and 18 bases separated the two germline ends. CDR1 and CDR2 from the germline V gene are SEHNR and FQNEAQ (reference sequence). For the CDR3, the DNA is TGTGCCAGCAGCTTATATATGGGGGCAGCTTCCAACTATGGCTACACCTTC. Amino acids: CASSLYMGAASNYGYTF. Drawing the rest from reference TRBV7-9 and TRBJ1-2, the complete variable domain is DTGVSQNPRHKITKRGQNVTFRCDPISEHNRLYWYRQTLGQGPEFLTYFQNEAQLEKSRLLSDRFSAERPKGSFSTLEIQRTEQGDSAMYLCASSLYMGAASNYGYTFGSGTRLTVV.

On this clone itself: The sample holds other DNA sequences that translate to the same CDR3. V and J are TRBV9 and TRBJ1-2, with unresolved D. Per germline, CDR1 SGDLS and CDR2 YYNGEE. V lost 3 bases and J lost 7, with 7 bases in between. The CDR3 has 11 residues. The CDR3 coding sequence is TGTGCCAGCAGCGCCCTGGGTGGCTACACCTTC. It specifies CASSALGGYTF.

The gene calls are TRBV4-2 and TRBJ1-2, with a weak D call TRBD1 (5 bases). This CDR3 comprises 18 residues. Trimming left V 1 base short and J 0 bases short, with 18 bases between. The germline V gene has CDR1 LGHNA and CDR2 YNFKEQ. The CDR3 nucleotides read TGTGCCAGCAGCCAAGGAATTATCCAGGGACTAGCTAACTATGGCTACACCTTC. Its protein is CASSQGIIQGLANYGYTF.

This chain links TRBV18 with TRBJ1-2; 7 bases are a match to TRBD1. The CDR3 runs 17 residues. Trimming at V came to 3 bases and at J to 0 bases, leaving 10 bases not matched to a gene. Germline V lookup: CDR1 KGHSH, CDR2 LQKENI. The CDR3 spells CASSPWGTDSSNYGYTF. The CDR3 DNA is TGTGCCAGCTCACCTTGGGGGACAGATAGCTCTAACTATGGCTACACCTTC.

This chain joins TRBV14 and TRBJ2-7; possibly TRBD1 for D (6 bases). Germline CDR1 and CDR2: SGHDN and FVKESK. The CDR3 has 15 residues. V lost 2 bases and J 6 bases, leaving 17 bases between the germline ends. CDR3 region: CASSQLSGGSAEQYF. The CDR3 region has the DNA TGTGCCAGCAGCCAACTTTCTGGGGGCTCCGCCGAGCAGTACTTC.

The chain recombines TRBV25-1 with TRBJ1-1; 9 bases fit TRBD1. The CDR3 sequence is 16 residues long. V shed 4 bases and J 10 bases; nucleotides not matched to a gene: 16. The germline V gene encodes CDR1 MGHDK and CDR2 SYGVNS. CDR3 nucleotides: TGTGCCAGCAGTGGTCCCGGGACAGGGATAAGAACCGTAGCTTTCTTT. Translated: CASSGPGTGIRTVAFF.